This is a list of T cell receptor beta chains from one sample in a study of regulatory T cells in long-lasting Graves disease. TCRdb re-derived calls from the multiplex PCR reads in MiXCR, one entry per CDR3 protein. The table shows some 250,000 distinct CDR3 sequences, with 15% to 20% occurring only once. These data are also associated with another study on T cells in Graves' hyperthyroidism and ophthalmopathy.

The input for sequencing was peripheral blood mononuclear cells (PBMCs), taken at new diagnosis, from a patient treated with antithyroid drugs. The receptors come from a woman in her 30s with Graves disease. Each CDR3 is given with its conserved first and last residue. A D gene is named only where the DNA matches it firmly. The size field is filled for only some rows; it gives once, few, many or a size class.

d_call j_call cdr3_length v_call clone_size cdr3_nt cdr3_aa
NA TRBJ1-3 15 TRBV6-1 many TGTGCCAGCAGTGAGGACATTGACTCTGGAAACACCATATATTTT CASSEDIDSGNTIYF
NA TRBJ1-1 13 TRBV27 many TGTGCCAGCAGTCCCCACGGAACCACTGAAGCTTTCTTT CASSPHGTTEAFF
NA TRBJ1-2 13 TRBV6-2/TRBV6-3 many TGTGCCAGCAGTTACCTACCTAGAAGAGGCTACACCTTC CASSYLPRRGYTF
NA TRBJ1-1 15 TRBV12-3/TRBV12-4 many TGTGCCAGCACCCCCCGAGGGTCGGGAGGAACTGAAGCTTTCTTT CASTPRGSGGTEAFF
NA TRBJ1-2 17 TRBV29-1 many TGCAGCGTTGAACCTAGACCCCAGGGGCGGGCTAACTATGGCTACACCTTC CSVEPRPQGRANYGYTF
TRBD2 TRBJ2-3 15 TRBV20-1 NA TGCAGTGCTAGGAGGGCTAGCGGGGGGGCCGTCGCGCAGTATTTT CSARRASGGAVAQYF
TRBD1 TRBJ2-1 16 TRBV15 many TGTGCCACCAGCAGAGATTTCAGGGGGCAAAGCAATGAGCAGTTCTTC CATSRDFRGQSNEQFF
TRBD1 TRBJ1-4 14 TRBV4-2 many TGTGCCAGCAGCCAAGCGCCAGGGGGTGAAAAACTGTTTTTT CASSQAPGGEKLFF
TRBD2 TRBJ2-1 14 TRBV20-1 many TGCAGCCCAACCGGCGGGGGATTGGGAAATGAGCAGTTCTTC CSPTGGGLGNEQFF
NA TRBJ1-3 16 TRBV9 many TGTGCCAGCAGCGTGGGGCAGGGGCTTATTGGAAACACCATATATTTT CASSVGQGLIGNTIYF
NA TRBJ2-7 13 TRBV4-1 NA TGCGCCAGCAGCCCCCCGGGAAGGCGAGAGCAGTACTTC CASSPPGRREQYF
TRBD1 TRBJ1-4 15 TRBV7-9 many TGTGCCAGCAGCTTAGATGGCAGGGGGCCTGAAAAACTGTTTTTT CASSLDGRGPEKLFF
NA TRBJ2-2 14 TRBV11-2 many TGTGCCAGCAGGGAATCGGCCAATAAACGGGAGCTGTTTTTT CASRESANKRELFF
NA TRBJ1-1 12 TRBV6-1 many TGTGCCAGCAGAGAGGAGAACACTGAAGCTTTCTTT CASREENTEAFF
NA TRBJ1-2 15 TRBV5-8 many TGTGCCAGCAGCCGGCGTGACAGGCCGCACTATGGCTACACCTTC CASSRRDRPHYGYTF
NA TRBJ1-1 14 TRBV5-1 many TGCGCCAGCAGTCAGGGTGGCTTGAACACTGAAGCTTTCTTT CASSQGGLNTEAFF
TRBD1 TRBJ1-1 14 TRBV2 many TGTGCCAGCAGAGAGGACAGGACCTCCACTGAAGCTTTCTTT CASREDRTSTEAFF
NA TRBJ1-3 16 TRBV4-2 many TGTGCCAGCAGCCAAGTCGTAACATACTCTGGAAACACCATATATTTT CASSQVVTYSGNTIYF
NA TRBJ2-3 15 TRBV12-3/TRBV12-4 few TGTGCCAGCAGTTTTGACTTGGGATATGGAGATACGCAGTATTTT CASSFDLGYGDTQYF
TRBD1 TRBJ1-1 16 TRBV28 many TGTGCCAGCATCCCGTCGACAGGGACGGTGGGGACTGAAGCTTTCTTT CASIPSTGTVGTEAFF
TRBD1 TRBJ2-2 15 TRBV5-1 many TGCGCCAGCAGCTTTCGGACAGGGACTGTCGGGGAGCTGTTTTTT CASSFRTGTVGELFF
TRBD1 TRBJ1-5 15 TRBV5-1 many TGCGCCAGCAGCTTCACAGGGGCCGAGAATCAGCCCCAGCATTTT CASSFTGAENQPQHF
NA TRBJ1-4 17 TRBV3-1 many TGTGCCAGCAGCCAAGACCAAATTCAGGGGCGATCGGAAAAACTGTTTTTT CASSQDQIQGRSEKLFF
NA TRBJ1-1 12 TRBV12-5 NA TGTGCTAGTGGTTTGTCCCGACTGGAAGCTTTCTTT CASGLSRLEAFF
NA TRBJ2-3 13 TRBV14 many TGTGCCAGCAGCCAAGAAACATCCGATACGCAGTATTTT CASSQETSDTQYF